The subject of this entry is one TCR beta chain. Its antigen is not identified. Trimming pared 1 base from V and 0 bases from J, leaving 10 bases between. The CDR3 sequence is 16 residues long. Germline V gene lookup returns CDR1 MNHNS and CDR2 SASEGT. This entry comes from a study of blood T cells in healthy people across ages. General study points: The fall in TCR beta diversity per million T cells was roughly linear with age.

Together with a sample-barcoded 5' primer, a J-beta primer mix was included in a second PCR lasting roughly 6 to 12 cycles. TCRdb re-analysed the 5' RACE reads in MiXCR, keeping a single row per CDR3 protein. The sample contains some 370,000 distinct CDR3 sequences, more than 45% of which appear only once. The sequence came from a man aged 55 to 70 in good health. The sample taken for sequencing was blood. This chain links TRBV6-1 with TRBJ1-5; D gene ambiguous. CDR3 DNA sequence: TGTGCCAGCAGTGAAGGCTTACCATATAGCAATCAGCCCCAGCATTTT. Its protein product is CASSEGLPYSNQPQHF.